The clone carrying this TCR beta chain was seen once. Its antigen remains unidentified. The PCR was carried out with 60 Vbeta primers and 13 Jbeta primers. Assay: immunoSEQ multiplex PCR; the TCRdb copy retains only in-frame clones and omits some. The data show some 65,000 clones, with roughly two thirds seen just once and roughly 2.8% held by the top ten. The data belong to a study of cytomegalovirus exposure and HLA in healthy donors. Germline V CDR1 and CDR2: SQVTM, ANQGSEA. V lost 7 bases, J lost 8 bases, and 12 bases lay in between. The CDR3 runs to 11 residues. General study findings and limits: Among CMV-associated TCR beta chains, most appeared HLA-restricted in a later analysis.

This chain joins TRBV29-1 and TRBJ2-4, with D uncertain. Sequencing input: PBMCs. The receptor was isolated from a man younger than 45 in good health and CMV-seronegative. The CDR3 bases are TGCAGCGCTAGAGAACAACACATTCAGTACTTC. It is translated as CSAREQHIQYF.